Listed below are T cell receptor beta chains from one sample, sequenced in a study of blood T cell repertoires in COVID-19. Data came from immunoSEQ multiplex PCR; TCRdb stores just in-frame clones and leaves some out. The data show about 100,000 clones, with 80% to 90% seen just once and nearly 20% held by the top ten. Specimen: peripheral blood. These receptors were collected from a human donor in a cohort sampled during active COVID-19. Each CDR3 is given with its conserved first and last residue. The D gene is left open where the match is weak. Clone size is shown for a subset of rows, as once, few, many or a class of expanded clone.

v_call: TRBV5-1
j_call: TRBJ1-1
d_call: .
clone_size: .
cdr3_aa: CASSLLQGPPTEAFF
cdr3_nt: TGCGCCAGCAGCTTGCTACAGGGACCCCCCACTGAAGCTTTCTTT

v_call: TRBV7-9
j_call: TRBJ2-2
d_call: TRBD1
clone_size: .
cdr3_aa: CASSGRTGITGELFF
cdr3_nt: TGTGCCAGCAGCGGACGGACAGGAATCACCGGGGAGCTGTTTTTT

v_call: TRBV19
j_call: TRBJ2-1
d_call: .
clone_size: .
cdr3_aa: CATFPGRGLSYNEQFF
cdr3_nt: TGTGCCACTTTCCCGGGGCGGGGACTCTCCTACAATGAGCAGTTCTTC

v_call: TRBV2
j_call: TRBJ2-7
d_call: .
clone_size: once
cdr3_aa: CASRESREQYF
cdr3_nt: TGTGCCAGCAGGGAATCGCGCGAGCAGTACTTC

v_call: TRBV7-9
j_call: TRBJ1-4
d_call: TRBD1
clone_size: .
cdr3_aa: CASSLAWDRGTELFF
cdr3_nt: TGTGCCAGCAGCTTAGCCTGGGACAGGGGAACGGAACTGTTTTTT

v_call: TRBV7-2
j_call: TRBJ1-2
d_call: TRBD1
clone_size: .
cdr3_aa: CASSLGGGGGLGYTF
cdr3_nt: TGTGCCAGCAGCTTAGGAGGTGGAGGGGGCCTTGGCTACACCTTC

v_call: TRBV5-4
j_call: TRBJ2-1
d_call: .
clone_size: .
cdr3_aa: CASSRTEYNEQFF
cdr3_nt: TGTGCCAGCAGCCGGACAGAGTACAATGAGCAGTTCTTC

v_call: TRBV7-2
j_call: TRBJ1-1
d_call: TRBD1
clone_size: .
cdr3_aa: CASRPPDREGAEAFF
cdr3_nt: TGTGCCAGCAGACCCCCGGACAGGGAGGGTGCTGAAGCTTTCTTT

v_call: TRBV9
j_call: TRBJ1-2
d_call: .
clone_size: .
cdr3_aa: CASSVAMSSNYGYTF
cdr3_nt: TGTGCCAGCAGCGTAGCAATGAGTTCTAACTATGGCTACACCTTC

v_call: TRBV5-1
j_call: TRBJ2-3
d_call: .
clone_size: .
cdr3_aa: CASSLESGTDTQYF
cdr3_nt: TGCGCCAGCAGCTTGGAGAGTGGCACAGATACGCAGTATTTT

v_call: TRBV6-6
j_call: TRBJ1-3
d_call: .
clone_size: few
cdr3_aa: CATRDSSGNTIYF
cdr3_nt: TGTGCCACCAGAGACAGTTCTGGAAACACCATATATTTT

v_call: TRBV20-1
j_call: TRBJ1-2
d_call: .
clone_size: .
cdr3_aa: CSASNFGYGYTF
cdr3_nt: TGCAGTGCTAGTAATTTCGGGTATGGCTACACCTTC

v_call: TRBV4-2
j_call: TRBJ2-7
d_call: .
clone_size: .
cdr3_aa: CASSQELHGGYEQYF
cdr3_nt: TGTGCCAGCAGCCAAGAATTACATGGGGGGTACGAGCAGTACTTC

v_call: TRBV6-5
j_call: TRBJ1-2
d_call: .
clone_size: .
cdr3_aa: CASRRGLGPNYGYTF
cdr3_nt: TGTGCCAGCAGAAGAGGGCTTGGGCCCAACTATGGCTACACCTTC

v_call: TRBV2
j_call: TRBJ2-7
d_call: TRBD2
clone_size: .
cdr3_aa: CASRLAGAYEQYF
cdr3_nt: TGTGCCAGCAGGCTCGCGGGGGCCTACGAGCAGTACTTC

v_call: TRBV6-2/TRBV6-3
j_call: TRBJ2-7
d_call: .
clone_size: .
cdr3_aa: CASSGSSYEQYF
cdr3_nt: TGTGCCAGCAGCGGGAGCTCCTACGAGCAGTACTTC

v_call: TRBV2
j_call: TRBJ1-1
d_call: .
clone_size: .
cdr3_aa: CASSEATGYTEAFF
cdr3_nt: TGTGCCAGCAGTGAAGCGACAGGATACACTGAAGCTTTCTTT

v_call: TRBV10-1
j_call: TRBJ2-3
d_call: TRBD2
clone_size: few
cdr3_aa: CASSKRTSGSPTDTQYF
cdr3_nt: TGCGCCAGCAGTAAGAGGACTAGCGGGAGCCCCACAGATACGCAGTATTTT

v_call: TRBV4-1
j_call: TRBJ2-1
d_call: TRBD2
clone_size: .
cdr3_aa: CASRESRTSLGNEQFF
cdr3_nt: TGCGCCAGCAGGGAATCGCGGACTAGCCTAGGCAATGAGCAGTTCTTC

v_call: TRBV2
j_call: TRBJ2-7
d_call: TRBD1
clone_size: .
cdr3_aa: CASKGASYEQYF
cdr3_nt: TGTGCCAGCAAGGGGGCCTCCTACGAGCAGTACTTC

v_call: TRBV7-3
j_call: TRBJ2-5
d_call: .
clone_size: .
cdr3_aa: CASSLGGLQETQYF
cdr3_nt: TGTGCCAGCAGCTTAGGGGGCCTCCAAGAGACCCAGTACTTC

v_call: TRBV5-4
j_call: TRBJ2-5
d_call: .
clone_size: once
cdr3_aa: CASSLEGGSRTQYF
cdr3_nt: TGTGCCAGCAGCTTGGAAGGGGGATCAAGGACCCAGTACTTC

v_call: TRBV2
j_call: TRBJ2-7
d_call: .
clone_size: .
cdr3_aa: CASGGDFSYEQYF
cdr3_nt: TGTGCCAGCGGAGGGGACTTCTCCTACGAGCAGTACTTC

v_call: TRBV6-2/TRBV6-3
j_call: TRBJ2-7
d_call: TRBD2
clone_size: .
cdr3_aa: CASSYVSWTSGNSGYEQYF
cdr3_nt: TGTGCCAGCAGTTACGTCAGTTGGACTAGCGGAAACTCCGGCTACGAGCAGTACTTC

v_call: TRBV12-3/TRBV12-4
j_call: TRBJ1-1
d_call: .
clone_size: few
cdr3_aa: CATRQATNTEAFF
cdr3_nt: TGTGCCACCCGACAGGCGACGAACACTGAAGCTTTCTTT

v_call: TRBV9
j_call: TRBJ2-2
d_call: .
clone_size: .
cdr3_aa: CASRSGGPSGELFF
cdr3_nt: TGTGCCAGCAGATCCGGGGGGCCTTCCGGGGAGCTGTTTTTT

v_call: TRBV5-1
j_call: TRBJ1-1
d_call: .
clone_size: once
cdr3_aa: CASSVGSSDTEAFF
cdr3_nt: TGCGCCAGCAGCGTAGGAAGCAGCGACACTGAAGCTTTCTTT

v_call: TRBV5-1
j_call: TRBJ2-7
d_call: .
clone_size: few
cdr3_aa: CASSPRGPYEQYF
cdr3_nt: TGCGCCAGCAGCCCCAGGGGTCCCTACGAGCAGTACTTC

v_call: TRBV19
j_call: TRBJ1-2
d_call: .
clone_size: .
cdr3_aa: CASSIRLTTGLNGYTF
cdr3_nt: TGTGCCAGTAGTATCCGGCTTACCACAGGATTGAACGGCTACACCTTC

v_call: TRBV5-5
j_call: TRBJ2-1
d_call: TRBD2
clone_size: .
cdr3_aa: CASSLRLAVYNEQFF
cdr3_nt: TGTGCCAGCAGCCTTAGACTAGCGGTCTACAATGAGCAGTTCTTC

v_call: TRBV7-3
j_call: TRBJ2-3
d_call: .
clone_size: .
cdr3_aa: CASSQDRALGEYF
cdr3_nt: TGTGCCAGCAGCCAGGACCGGGCCCTCGGGGAGTATTTT

v_call: TRBV9
j_call: TRBJ2-6
d_call: TRBD1
clone_size: .
cdr3_aa: CASGTGTGHSGANVLTF
cdr3_nt: TGTGCCAGCGGAACCGGGACAGGGCACTCTGGGGCCAACGTCCTGACTTTC

v_call: TRBV3-1/TRBV3-2
j_call: TRBJ2-7
d_call: .
clone_size: .
cdr3_aa: CASSQEHSSYEQYF
cdr3_nt: TGTGCCAGCAGCCAAGAGCACAGTTCCTACGAGCAGTACTTC

v_call: TRBV7-2
j_call: TRBJ1-2
d_call: .
clone_size: .
cdr3_aa: CASSSKSGYGYTF
cdr3_nt: TGTGCCAGCAGCTCAAAATCGGGATATGGCTACACCTTC

v_call: TRBV28
j_call: TRBJ2-2
d_call: .
clone_size: .
cdr3_aa: CASSFPGELFF
cdr3_nt: TGTGCCAGCAGTTTCCCAGGGGAGCTGTTTTTT

v_call: TRBV2
j_call: TRBJ2-7
d_call: TRBD1
clone_size: .
cdr3_aa: CASKRGTGNFILEQYF
cdr3_nt: TGTGCCAGCAAAAGAGGGACAGGGAACTTTATATTGGAGCAGTACTTC

v_call: TRBV15
j_call: TRBJ2-1
d_call: .
clone_size: many
cdr3_aa: CATSSNPSIRYEQFF
cdr3_nt: TGTGCCACCAGCAGTAATCCCTCTATTAGATATGAGCAGTTCTTC

v_call: TRBV15
j_call: TRBJ2-7
d_call: TRBD2
clone_size: .
cdr3_aa: CATSRGTSGRYEQYF
cdr3_nt: TGTGCCACCAGCAGAGGTACTAGCGGGAGATACGAGCAGTACTTC

v_call: TRBV19
j_call: TRBJ1-2
d_call: TRBD1
clone_size: .
cdr3_aa: CASSTQLQGNYGYTF
cdr3_nt: TGTGCCAGTAGTACCCAATTACAGGGGAACTATGGCTACACCTTC

v_call: TRBV10-3
j_call: TRBJ2-7
d_call: .
clone_size: .
cdr3_aa: CATLTTGTPEQYF
cdr3_nt: TGTGCCACCCTAACTACCGGGACACCCGAGCAGTACTTC

v_call: TRBV5-3
j_call: TRBJ1-4
d_call: .
clone_size: once
cdr3_aa: CARRPRGGELNEKLFF
cdr3_nt: TGTGCCAGAAGGCCTCGCGGGGGAGAACTGAATGAAAAACTGTTTTTT

v_call: TRBV6-5
j_call: TRBJ1-1
d_call: TRBD1
clone_size: .
cdr3_aa: CASSRDRGNTEAFF
cdr3_nt: TGTGCCAGTTCCCGGGACAGGGGGAACACTGAAGCTTTCTTT

v_call: TRBV27
j_call: TRBJ2-1
d_call: .
clone_size: .
cdr3_aa: CASSSPGLRHNEQFF
cdr3_nt: TGTGCCAGCAGTTCACCGGGATTACGCCACAATGAGCAGTTCTTC

v_call: TRBV5-1
j_call: TRBJ2-1
d_call: TRBD2
clone_size: .
cdr3_aa: CASSRSGRNNEQFF
cdr3_nt: TGCGCCAGCAGCCGCAGCGGGAGAAACAATGAGCAGTTCTTC

v_call: TRBV24-1
j_call: TRBJ1-1
d_call: .
clone_size: .
cdr3_aa: CATREDGVSTEAFF
cdr3_nt: TGTGCCACCAGGGAAGACGGGGTGAGCACTGAAGCTTTCTTT

v_call: TRBV7-6
j_call: TRBJ2-3
d_call: TRBD2
clone_size: .
cdr3_aa: CASRRTSGTDTQYF
cdr3_nt: TGTGCCAGCAGGCGGACTAGCGGGACAGATACGCAGTATTTT

v_call: TRBV12-3/TRBV12-4
j_call: TRBJ1-2
d_call: TRBD1
clone_size: .
cdr3_aa: CASSGGQGFGYTF
cdr3_nt: TGTGCCAGCAGTGGGGGACAGGGGTTTGGCTACACCTTC

v_call: TRBV28
j_call: TRBJ1-2
d_call: TRBD1
clone_size: .
cdr3_aa: CASSLYYDRGLGSSGYTF
cdr3_nt: TGTGCCAGCAGTCTATACTACGACAGGGGGCTCGGTTCCAGTGGCTACACCTTC

v_call: TRBV29-1
j_call: TRBJ2-7
d_call: .
clone_size: .
cdr3_aa: CSVLSGLHGYEQYF
cdr3_nt: TGCAGCGTCCTTTCGGGACTTCATGGGTACGAGCAGTACTTC

v_call: TRBV11-2
j_call: TRBJ1-1
d_call: TRBD1
clone_size: .
cdr3_aa: CASSLGGQGAEAFF
cdr3_nt: TGTGCCAGCAGCTTAGGCGGACAGGGGGCTGAAGCTTTCTTT

v_call: TRBV11-2
j_call: TRBJ2-5
d_call: .
clone_size: .
cdr3_aa: CASSPSSGQETQYF
cdr3_nt: TGTGCCAGCAGCCCCTCCAGCGGACAAGAGACCCAGTACTTC

v_call: TRBV28
j_call: TRBJ2-1
d_call: .
clone_size: once
cdr3_aa: CASSLPGSPNEQFF
cdr3_nt: TGTGCCAGCAGCCTCCCGGGGTCCCCGAATGAGCAGTTCTTC